This T cell receptor (beta chain) was captured in a study of T cells in Graves' hyperthyroidism and ophthalmopathy. The CDR3 spans 14 residues. V lost 5 bases and J 0 bases, leaving 11 bases between the germline ends. Germline loops: CDR1 SGHTA, CDR2 FQGNSA. Amplified TCR beta CDR3 regions came from RNA transcripts. HTBI primers were used for first-round RT-PCR of the TCR CDR3. TCRdb re-analysed the multiplex PCR reads in MiXCR, keeping a single row per CDR3 protein. The table includes about 640,000 distinct CDR3 sequences, less than 25% detected once. This clonotype was seen a few times. The sample was blood. This clonotype was sampled from a man aged 30 to 45 with Graves' ophthalmopathy. The chain has TRBV7-2 and TRBJ2-7; tentative D call: TRBD2 (5 bases). The CDR3 DNA reads as TGTGCCAGCAGCCCGGAGCGGAGCTCCTACGAGCAGTACTTC. Protein: CASSPERSSYEQYF.